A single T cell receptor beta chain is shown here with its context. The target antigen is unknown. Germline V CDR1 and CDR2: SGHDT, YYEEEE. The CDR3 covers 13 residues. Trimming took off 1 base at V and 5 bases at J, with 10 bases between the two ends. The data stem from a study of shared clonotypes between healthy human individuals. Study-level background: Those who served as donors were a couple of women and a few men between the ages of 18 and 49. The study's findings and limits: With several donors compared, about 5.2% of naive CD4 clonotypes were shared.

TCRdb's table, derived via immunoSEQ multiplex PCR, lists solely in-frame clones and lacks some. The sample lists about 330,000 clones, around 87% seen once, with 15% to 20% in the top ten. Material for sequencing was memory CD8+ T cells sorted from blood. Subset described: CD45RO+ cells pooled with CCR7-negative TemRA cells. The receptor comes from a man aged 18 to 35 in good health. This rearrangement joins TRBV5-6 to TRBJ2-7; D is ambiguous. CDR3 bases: TGTGCCAGCAGCTTGACAGTCCCTAACGAGCAGTACTTC. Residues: CASSLTVPNEQYF.